The source of this T cell receptor (beta chain) is a study of blood T cell repertoires in COVID-19. During the 2 weeks before they entered the study, exposed participants had met someone with a PCR-confirmed or clinician-diagnosed COVID-19 case. The V segment lost 7 bases and the J segment 1 base; nucleotides outside the gene matches: 10. This CDR3 is 16 amino acids long. Germline loops: CDR1 MNHEY, CDR2 SMNVEV (reference sequence). The data were produced by immunoSEQ multiplex PCR, yet TCRdb's version contains in-frame clones alone and is incomplete. Among about 240,000 clones listed, approximately 83% were seen once.

The chain recombines TRBV27 with TRBJ2-7; TRBD2 aligns across 10 bases. Sequenced sample: PBMCs or T cells enriched from blood (not recorded which). This clonotype was sampled from a woman between 40 and 55 years old who had been exposed to COVID-19. For the CDR3, the DNA is TGTGCCAGCACCAAAACCCGGACTAGCGGTTCCTACGAGCAGTACTTC. This encodes CASTKTRTSGSYEQYF.